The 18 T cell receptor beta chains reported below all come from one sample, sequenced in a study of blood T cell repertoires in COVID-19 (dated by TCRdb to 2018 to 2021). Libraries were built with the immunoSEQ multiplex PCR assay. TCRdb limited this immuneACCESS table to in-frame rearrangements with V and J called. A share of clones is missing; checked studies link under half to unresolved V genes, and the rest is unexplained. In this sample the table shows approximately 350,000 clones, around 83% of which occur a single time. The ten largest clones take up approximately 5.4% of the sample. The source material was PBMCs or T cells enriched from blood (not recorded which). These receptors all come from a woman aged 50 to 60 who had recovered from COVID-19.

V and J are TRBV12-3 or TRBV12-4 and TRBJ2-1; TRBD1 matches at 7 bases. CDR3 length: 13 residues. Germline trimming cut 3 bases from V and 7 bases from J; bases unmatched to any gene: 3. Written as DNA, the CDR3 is TGTGCCAGCAGTTTCTCGACAGGGAATGAGCAGTTCTTC. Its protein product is CASSFSTGNEQFF.

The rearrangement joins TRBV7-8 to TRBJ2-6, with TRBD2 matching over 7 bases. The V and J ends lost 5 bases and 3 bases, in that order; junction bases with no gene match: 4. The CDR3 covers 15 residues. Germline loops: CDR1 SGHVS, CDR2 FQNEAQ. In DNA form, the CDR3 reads TGTGCCAGCAGCCGCGGGAGATATGGGGCCAACGTCCTGACTTTC. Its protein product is CASSRGRYGANVLTF.

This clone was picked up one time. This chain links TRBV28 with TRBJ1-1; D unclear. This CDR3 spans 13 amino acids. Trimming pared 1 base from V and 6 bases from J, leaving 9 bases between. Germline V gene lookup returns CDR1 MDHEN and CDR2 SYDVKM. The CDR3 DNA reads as TGTGCCAGCAGTTTATTTACGGGTTCTGAAGCTTTCTTT. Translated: CASSLFTGSEAFF.

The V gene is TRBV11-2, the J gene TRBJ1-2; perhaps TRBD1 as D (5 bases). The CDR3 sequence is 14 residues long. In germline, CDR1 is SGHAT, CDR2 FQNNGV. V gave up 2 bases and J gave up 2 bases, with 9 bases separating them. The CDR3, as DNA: TGTGCCAGCAGCTTAATTCAGGGCAACTATGGCTACACCTTC. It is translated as CASSLIQGNYGYTF.

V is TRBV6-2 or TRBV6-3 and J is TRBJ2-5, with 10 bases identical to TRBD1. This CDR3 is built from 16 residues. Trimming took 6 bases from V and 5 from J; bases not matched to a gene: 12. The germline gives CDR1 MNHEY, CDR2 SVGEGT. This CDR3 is CASSKFRGQGLETQYF. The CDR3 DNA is TGTGCCAGCAGCAAATTCCGGGGACAGGGGTTGGAGACCCAGTACTTC.

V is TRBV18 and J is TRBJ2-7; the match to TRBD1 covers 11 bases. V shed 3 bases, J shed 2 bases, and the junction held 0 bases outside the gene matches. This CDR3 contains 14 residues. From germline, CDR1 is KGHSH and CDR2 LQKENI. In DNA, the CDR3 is TGTGCCAGCTCACCGGGACAGGGGGCCTACGAGCAGTACTTC. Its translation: CASSPGQGAYEQYF.

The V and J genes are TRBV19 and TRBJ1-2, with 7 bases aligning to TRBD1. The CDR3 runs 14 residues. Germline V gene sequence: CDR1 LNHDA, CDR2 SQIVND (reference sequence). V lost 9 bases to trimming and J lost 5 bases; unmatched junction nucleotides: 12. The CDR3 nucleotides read TGTGCCAGCCATTTTGGGACAGAGGTTTATGGCTACACCTTC. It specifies CASHFGTEVYGYTF. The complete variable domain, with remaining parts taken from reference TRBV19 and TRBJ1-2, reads DGGITQSPKYLFRKEGQNVTLSCEQNLNHDAMYWYRQDPGQGLRLIYYSQIVNDFQKGDIAEGYSVSREKKESFPLTVTSAQKNPTAFYLCASHFGTEVYGYTFGSGTRLTVV.

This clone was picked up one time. The CDR3 DNA is TGTGCCAGCAGCGCACACGGAAACACCATATATTTT. This codes for CASSAHGNTIYF. The gene calls are TRBV6-5 and TRBJ1-3; the D is unclear. Germline assignment: CDR1 MNHEY and CDR2 SVGAGI. With 6 bases removed from V and 4 bases from J, the gap between germline ends came to 7 bases. There are 12 residues in the CDR3.

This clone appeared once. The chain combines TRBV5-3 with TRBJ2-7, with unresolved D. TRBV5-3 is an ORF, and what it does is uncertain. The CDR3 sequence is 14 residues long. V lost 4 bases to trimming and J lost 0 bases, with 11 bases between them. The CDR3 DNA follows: TGTGCCAGAAGCCCGGGTCGAAGCTCCTACGAGCAGTACTTC. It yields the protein CARSPGRSSYEQYF.

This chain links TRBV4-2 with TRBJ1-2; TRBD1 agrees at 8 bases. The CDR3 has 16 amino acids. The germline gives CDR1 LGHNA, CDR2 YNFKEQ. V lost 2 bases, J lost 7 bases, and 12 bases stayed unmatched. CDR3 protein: CASSQPDRDHRSGYTF. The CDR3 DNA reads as TGTGCCAGCAGCCAACCGGACAGGGATCACCGAAGTGGCTACACCTTC.

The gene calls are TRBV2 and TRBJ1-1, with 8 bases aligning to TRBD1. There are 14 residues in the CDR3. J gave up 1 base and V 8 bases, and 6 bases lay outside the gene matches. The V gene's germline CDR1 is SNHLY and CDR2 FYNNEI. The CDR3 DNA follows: TGTGCCAGCCAGGGGGCCCGCTCGAACACTGAAGCTTTCTTT. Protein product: CASQGARSNTEAFF.

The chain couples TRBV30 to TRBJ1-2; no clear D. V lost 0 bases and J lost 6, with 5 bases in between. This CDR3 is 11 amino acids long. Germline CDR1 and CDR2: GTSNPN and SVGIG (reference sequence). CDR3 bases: TGTGCCTGGAGTGTACTAAATGGCTACACCTTC. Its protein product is CAWSVLNGYTF.

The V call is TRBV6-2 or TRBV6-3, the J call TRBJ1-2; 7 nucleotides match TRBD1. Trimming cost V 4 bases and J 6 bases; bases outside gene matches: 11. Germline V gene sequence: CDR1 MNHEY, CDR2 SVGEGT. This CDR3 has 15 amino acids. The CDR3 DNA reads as TGTGCCAGCAGTTGGGGGACAGCCCTTGGCAATGGCTACACCTTC. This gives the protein CASSWGTALGNGYTF.

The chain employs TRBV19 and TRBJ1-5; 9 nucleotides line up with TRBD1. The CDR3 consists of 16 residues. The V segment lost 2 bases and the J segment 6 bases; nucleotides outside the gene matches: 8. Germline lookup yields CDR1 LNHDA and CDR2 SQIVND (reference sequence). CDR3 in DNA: TGTGCCAGTAGTATAACCGGACAGGGGATGGGTCAGCCCCAGCATTTT. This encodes CASSITGQGMGQPQHF.

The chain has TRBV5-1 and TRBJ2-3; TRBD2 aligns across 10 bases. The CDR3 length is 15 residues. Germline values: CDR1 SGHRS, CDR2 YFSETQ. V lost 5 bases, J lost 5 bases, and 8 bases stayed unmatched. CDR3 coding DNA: TGCGCCAGCAGTTATCCTAGCGGGAGTCAAGATACGCAGTATTTT. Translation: CASSYPSGSQDTQYF.

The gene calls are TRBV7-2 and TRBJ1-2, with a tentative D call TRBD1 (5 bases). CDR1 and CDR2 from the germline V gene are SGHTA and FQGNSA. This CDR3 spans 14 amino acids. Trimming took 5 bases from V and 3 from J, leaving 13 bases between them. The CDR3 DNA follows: TGTGCCAGCAGCGCCGGGGGGATGGACTATGGCTACACCTTC. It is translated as CASSAGGMDYGYTF.

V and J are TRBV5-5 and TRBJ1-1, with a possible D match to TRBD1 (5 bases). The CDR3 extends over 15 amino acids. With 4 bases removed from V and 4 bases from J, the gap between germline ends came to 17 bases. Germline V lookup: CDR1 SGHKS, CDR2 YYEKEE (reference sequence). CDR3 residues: CASSPQVGGITEAFF. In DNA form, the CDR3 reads TGTGCCAGCAGCCCACAGGTGGGGGGGATCACTGAAGCTTTCTTT.

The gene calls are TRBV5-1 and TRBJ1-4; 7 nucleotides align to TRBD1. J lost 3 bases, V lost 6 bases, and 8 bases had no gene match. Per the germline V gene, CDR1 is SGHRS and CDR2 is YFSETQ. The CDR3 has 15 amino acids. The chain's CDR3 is CASKPGTGANEKLFF. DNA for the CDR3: TGCGCCAGCAAACCAGGAACAGGGGCTAATGAAAAACTGTTTTTT.